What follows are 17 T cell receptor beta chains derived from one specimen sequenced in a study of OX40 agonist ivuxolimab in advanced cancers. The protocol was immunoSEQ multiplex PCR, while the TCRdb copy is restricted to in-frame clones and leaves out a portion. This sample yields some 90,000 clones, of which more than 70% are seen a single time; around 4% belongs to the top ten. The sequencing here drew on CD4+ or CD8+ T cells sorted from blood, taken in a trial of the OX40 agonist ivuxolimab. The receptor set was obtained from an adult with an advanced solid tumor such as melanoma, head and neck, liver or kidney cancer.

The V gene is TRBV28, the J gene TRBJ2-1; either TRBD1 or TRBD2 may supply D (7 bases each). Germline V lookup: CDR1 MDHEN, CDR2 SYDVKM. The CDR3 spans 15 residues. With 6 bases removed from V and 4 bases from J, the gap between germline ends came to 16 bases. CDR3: CASSDQGGWYNEQFF. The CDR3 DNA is TGTGCCAGCAGCGACCAGGGGGGGTGGTACAATGAGCAGTTCTTC.

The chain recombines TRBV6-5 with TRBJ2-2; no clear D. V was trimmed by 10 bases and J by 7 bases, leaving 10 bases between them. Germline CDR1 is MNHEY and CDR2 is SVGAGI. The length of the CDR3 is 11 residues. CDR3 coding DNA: TGTGCCACCCTTGAGCTCGGGGAGCTGTTTTTT. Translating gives CATLELGELFF.

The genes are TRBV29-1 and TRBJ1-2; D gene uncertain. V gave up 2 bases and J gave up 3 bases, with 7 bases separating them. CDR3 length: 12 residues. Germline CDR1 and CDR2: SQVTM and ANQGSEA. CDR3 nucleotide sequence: TGCAGCGTTGAAACCGGGGACTATGGCTACACCTTC. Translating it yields CSVETGDYGYTF.

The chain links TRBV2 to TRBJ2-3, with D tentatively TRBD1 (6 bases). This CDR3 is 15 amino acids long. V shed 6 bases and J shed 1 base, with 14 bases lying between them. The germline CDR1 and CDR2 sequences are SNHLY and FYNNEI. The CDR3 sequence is CASRATGVGTDTQYF. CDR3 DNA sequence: TGTGCCAGCAGGGCGACAGGTGTTGGCACAGATACGCAGTATTTT.

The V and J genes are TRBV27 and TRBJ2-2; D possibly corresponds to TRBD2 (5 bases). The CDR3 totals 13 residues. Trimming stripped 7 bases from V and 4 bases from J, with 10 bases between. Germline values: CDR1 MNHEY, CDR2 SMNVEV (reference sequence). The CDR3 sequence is CASTWTATGELFF. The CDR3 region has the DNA TGTGCCAGCACCTGGACTGCCACCGGGGAGCTGTTTTTT.

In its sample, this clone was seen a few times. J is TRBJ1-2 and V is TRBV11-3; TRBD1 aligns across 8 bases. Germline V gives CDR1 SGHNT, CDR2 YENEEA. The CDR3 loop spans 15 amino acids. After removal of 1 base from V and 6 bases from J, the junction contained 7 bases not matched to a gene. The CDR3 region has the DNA TGTGCCAGCAGCTTAGTGATGGGACAGGCCCATGGCTACACCTTC. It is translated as CASSLVMGQAHGYTF.

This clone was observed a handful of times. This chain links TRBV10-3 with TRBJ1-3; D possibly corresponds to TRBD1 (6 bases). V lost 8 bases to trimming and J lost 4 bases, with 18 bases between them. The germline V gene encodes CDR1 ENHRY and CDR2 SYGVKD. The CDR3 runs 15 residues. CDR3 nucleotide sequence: TGTGCCATCGGGACACCCCTTGGGTCGGGAAACACCATATATTTT. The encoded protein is CAIGTPLGSGNTIYF.

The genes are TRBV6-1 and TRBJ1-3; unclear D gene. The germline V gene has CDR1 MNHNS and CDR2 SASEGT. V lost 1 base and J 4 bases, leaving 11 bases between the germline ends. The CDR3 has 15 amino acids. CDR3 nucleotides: TGTGCCAGCAGTGAAGACGGAGCCCGAGGAAACACCATATATTTT. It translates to CASSEDGARGNTIYF.

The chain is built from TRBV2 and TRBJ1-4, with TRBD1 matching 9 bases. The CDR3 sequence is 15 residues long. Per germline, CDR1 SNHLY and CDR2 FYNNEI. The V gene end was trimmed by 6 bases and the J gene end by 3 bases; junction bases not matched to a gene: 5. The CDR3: CASRKGTGPNEKLFF. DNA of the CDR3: TGTGCCAGCAGGAAGGGGACAGGGCCTAATGAAAAACTGTTTTTT.

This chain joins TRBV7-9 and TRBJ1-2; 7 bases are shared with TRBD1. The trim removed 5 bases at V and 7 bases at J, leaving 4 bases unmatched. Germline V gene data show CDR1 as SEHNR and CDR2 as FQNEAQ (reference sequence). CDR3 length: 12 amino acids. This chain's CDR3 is CASSPTGSGYTF. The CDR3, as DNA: TGTGCCAGCAGCCCGACAGGGAGTGGCTACACCTTC.

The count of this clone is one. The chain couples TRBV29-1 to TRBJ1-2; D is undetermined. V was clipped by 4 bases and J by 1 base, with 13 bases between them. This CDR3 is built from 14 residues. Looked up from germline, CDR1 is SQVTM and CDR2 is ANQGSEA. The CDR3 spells CSVAETLDNYGYTF. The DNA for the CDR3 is TGCAGCGTTGCCGAGACACTAGATAACTATGGCTACACCTTC. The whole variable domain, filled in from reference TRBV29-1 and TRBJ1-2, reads SAVISQKPSRDICQRGTSLTIQCQVDSQVTMMFWYRQQPGQSLTLIATANQGSEATYESGFVIDKFPISRPNLTFSTLTVSNMSPEDSSIYLCSVAETLDNYGYTFGSGTRLTVV.

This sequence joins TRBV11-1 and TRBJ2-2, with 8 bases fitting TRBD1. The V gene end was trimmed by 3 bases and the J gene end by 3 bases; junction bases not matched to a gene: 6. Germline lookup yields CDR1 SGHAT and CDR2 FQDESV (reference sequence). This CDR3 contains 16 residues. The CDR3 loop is CASSLRGQGYTGELFF. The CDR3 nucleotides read TGTGCCAGCAGCTTGAGAGGACAGGGTTACACCGGGGAGCTGTTTTTT.

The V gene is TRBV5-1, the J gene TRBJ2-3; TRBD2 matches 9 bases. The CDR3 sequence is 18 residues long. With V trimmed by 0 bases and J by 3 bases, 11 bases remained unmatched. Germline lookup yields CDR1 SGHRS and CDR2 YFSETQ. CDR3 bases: TGCGCCAGCAGCTTGGTCGCGGGGGGGCCGGGGTCGACAGATACGCAGTATTTT. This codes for CASSLVAGGPGSTDTQYF.

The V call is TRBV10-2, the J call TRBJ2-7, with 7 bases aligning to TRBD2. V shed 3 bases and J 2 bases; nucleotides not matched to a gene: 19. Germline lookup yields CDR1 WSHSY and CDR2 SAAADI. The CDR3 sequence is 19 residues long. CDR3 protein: CASSDYSGQGELRPYEQYF. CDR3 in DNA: TGCGCCAGCAGTGACTATAGCGGGCAAGGGGAGCTAAGGCCCTACGAGCAGTACTTC.

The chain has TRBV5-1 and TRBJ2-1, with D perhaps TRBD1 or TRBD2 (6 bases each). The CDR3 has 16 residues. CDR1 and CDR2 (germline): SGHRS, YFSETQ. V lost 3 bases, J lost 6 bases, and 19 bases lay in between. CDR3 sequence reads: CASSWGASPGFNEQFF. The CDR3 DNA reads TGCGCCAGCAGCTGGGGGGCCTCCCCTGGTTTCAATGAGCAGTTCTTC.

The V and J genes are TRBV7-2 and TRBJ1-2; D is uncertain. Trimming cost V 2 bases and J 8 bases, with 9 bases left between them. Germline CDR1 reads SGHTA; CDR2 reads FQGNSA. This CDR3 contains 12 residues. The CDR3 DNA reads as TGTGCCAGCAGCTTATCTCGAGGAGGCTACACCTTC. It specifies CASSLSRGGYTF.

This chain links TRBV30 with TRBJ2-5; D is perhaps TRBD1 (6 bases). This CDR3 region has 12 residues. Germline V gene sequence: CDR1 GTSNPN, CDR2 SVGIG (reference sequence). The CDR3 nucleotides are TGTGCTTGGGGGACAAACCAAGAGACCCAGTACTTC. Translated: CAWGTNQETQYF.